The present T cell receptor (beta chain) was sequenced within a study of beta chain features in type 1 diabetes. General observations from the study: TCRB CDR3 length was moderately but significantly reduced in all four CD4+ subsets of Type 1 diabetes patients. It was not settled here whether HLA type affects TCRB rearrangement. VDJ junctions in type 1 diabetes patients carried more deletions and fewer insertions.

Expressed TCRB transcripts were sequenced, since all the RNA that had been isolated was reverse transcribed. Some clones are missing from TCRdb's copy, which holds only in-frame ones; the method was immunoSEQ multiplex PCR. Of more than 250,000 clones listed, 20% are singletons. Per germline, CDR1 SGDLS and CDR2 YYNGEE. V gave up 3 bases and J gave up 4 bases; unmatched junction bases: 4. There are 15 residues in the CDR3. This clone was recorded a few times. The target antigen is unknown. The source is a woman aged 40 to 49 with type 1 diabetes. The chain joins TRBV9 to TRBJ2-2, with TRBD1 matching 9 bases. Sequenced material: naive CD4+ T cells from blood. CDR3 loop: CASSARQGGTGELFF. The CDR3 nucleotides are TGTGCCAGCAGCGCTAGACAGGGGGGCACCGGGGAGCTGTTTTTT.